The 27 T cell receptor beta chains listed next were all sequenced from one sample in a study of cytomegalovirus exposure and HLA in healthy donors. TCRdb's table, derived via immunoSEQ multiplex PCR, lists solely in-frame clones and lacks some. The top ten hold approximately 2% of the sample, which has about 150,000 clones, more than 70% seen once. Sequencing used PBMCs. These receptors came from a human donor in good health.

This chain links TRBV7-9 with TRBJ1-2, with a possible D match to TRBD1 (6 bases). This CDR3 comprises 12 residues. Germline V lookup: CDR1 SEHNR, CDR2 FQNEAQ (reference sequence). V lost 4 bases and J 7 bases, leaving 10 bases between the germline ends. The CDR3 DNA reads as TGTGCCAGCAGCTCTTCAGGGGCTGGCTACACCTTC. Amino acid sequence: CASSSSGAGYTF.

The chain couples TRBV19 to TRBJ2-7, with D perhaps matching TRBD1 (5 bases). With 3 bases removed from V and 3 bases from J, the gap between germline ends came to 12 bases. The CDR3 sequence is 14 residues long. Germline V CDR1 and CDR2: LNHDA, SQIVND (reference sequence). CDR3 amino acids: CASSIRVFDYEQYF. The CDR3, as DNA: TGTGCCAGTAGTATCAGGGTGTTCGACTACGAGCAGTACTTC.

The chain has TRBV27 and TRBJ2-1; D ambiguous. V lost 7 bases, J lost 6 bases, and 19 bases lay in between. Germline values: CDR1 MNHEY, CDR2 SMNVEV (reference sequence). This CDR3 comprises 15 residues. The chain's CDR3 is CASTSRYLTGNEQFF. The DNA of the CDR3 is TGTGCCAGCACCAGCCGTTACTTGACTGGCAATGAGCAGTTCTTC.

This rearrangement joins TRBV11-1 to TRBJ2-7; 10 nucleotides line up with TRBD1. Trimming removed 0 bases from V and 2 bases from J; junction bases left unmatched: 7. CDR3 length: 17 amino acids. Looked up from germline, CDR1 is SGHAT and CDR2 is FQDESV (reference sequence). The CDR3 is CASSLAGQGSGAYEQYF. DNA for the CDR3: TGTGCCAGCAGCTTAGCGGGACAGGGGTCGGGGGCCTACGAGCAGTACTTC.

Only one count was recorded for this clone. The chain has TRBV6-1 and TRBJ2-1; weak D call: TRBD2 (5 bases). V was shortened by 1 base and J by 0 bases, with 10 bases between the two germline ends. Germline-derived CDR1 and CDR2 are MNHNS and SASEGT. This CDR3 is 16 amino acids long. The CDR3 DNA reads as TGTGCCAGCAGTGAAGAGAGCGGCAGCTCCTACAATGAGCAGTTCTTC. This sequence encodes CASSEESGSSYNEQFF.

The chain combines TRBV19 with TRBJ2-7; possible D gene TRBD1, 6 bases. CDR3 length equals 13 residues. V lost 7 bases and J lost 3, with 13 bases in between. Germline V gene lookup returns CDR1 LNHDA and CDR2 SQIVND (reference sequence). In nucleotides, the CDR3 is TGTGCCAGTAAACTCACAGGGAACTACGAGCAGTACTTC. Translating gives CASKLTGNYEQYF.

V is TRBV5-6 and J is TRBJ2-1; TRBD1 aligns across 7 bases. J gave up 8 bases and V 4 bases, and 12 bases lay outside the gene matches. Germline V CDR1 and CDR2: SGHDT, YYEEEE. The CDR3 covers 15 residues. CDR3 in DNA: TGTGCCAGCAGCGCCAGGGGGTTCGGTGTGGATGAGCAGTTCTTC. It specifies CASSARGFGVDEQFF.

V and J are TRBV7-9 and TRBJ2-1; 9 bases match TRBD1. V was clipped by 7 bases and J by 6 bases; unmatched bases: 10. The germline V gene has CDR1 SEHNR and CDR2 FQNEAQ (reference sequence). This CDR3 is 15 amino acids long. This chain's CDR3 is CASNNWDRVSNEQFF. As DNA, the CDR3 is TGTGCCAGCAACAACTGGGACAGGGTAAGCAATGAGCAGTTCTTC.

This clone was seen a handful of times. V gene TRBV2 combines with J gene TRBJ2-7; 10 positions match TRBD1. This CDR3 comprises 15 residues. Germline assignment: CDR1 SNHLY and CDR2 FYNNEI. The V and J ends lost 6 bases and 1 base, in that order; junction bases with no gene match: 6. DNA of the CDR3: TGTGCCAGCAGGCCGGGACAGGGGAGATCCTACGAGCAGTACTTC. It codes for CASRPGQGRSYEQYF.

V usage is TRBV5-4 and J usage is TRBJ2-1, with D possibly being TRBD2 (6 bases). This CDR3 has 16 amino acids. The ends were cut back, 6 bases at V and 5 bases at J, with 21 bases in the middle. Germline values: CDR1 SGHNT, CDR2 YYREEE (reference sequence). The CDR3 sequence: CASTHPSGPSNNEQFF. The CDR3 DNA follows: TGTGCCAGCACCCACCCCAGCGGGCCTAGTAACAATGAGCAGTTCTTC.

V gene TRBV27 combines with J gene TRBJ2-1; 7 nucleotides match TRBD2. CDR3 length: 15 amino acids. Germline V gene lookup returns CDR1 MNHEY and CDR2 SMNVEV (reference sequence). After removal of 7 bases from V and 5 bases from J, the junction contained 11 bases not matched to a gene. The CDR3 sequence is CASKLELAVNNEQFF. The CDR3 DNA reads TGTGCCAGCAAACTGGAGCTAGCGGTGAACAATGAGCAGTTCTTC.

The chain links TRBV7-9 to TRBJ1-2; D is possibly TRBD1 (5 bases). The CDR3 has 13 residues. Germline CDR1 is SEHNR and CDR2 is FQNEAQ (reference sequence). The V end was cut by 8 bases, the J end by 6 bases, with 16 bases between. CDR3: CASARLGGNGYTF. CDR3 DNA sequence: TGTGCCAGCGCGCGACTGGGGGGAAATGGCTACACCTTC. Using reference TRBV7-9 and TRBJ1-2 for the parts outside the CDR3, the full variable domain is DTGVSQNPRHKITKRGQNVTFRCDPISEHNRLYWYRQTLGQGPEFLTYFQNEAQLEKSRLLSDRFSAERPKGSFSTLEIQRTEQGDSAMYLCASARLGGNGYTFGSGTRLTVV.

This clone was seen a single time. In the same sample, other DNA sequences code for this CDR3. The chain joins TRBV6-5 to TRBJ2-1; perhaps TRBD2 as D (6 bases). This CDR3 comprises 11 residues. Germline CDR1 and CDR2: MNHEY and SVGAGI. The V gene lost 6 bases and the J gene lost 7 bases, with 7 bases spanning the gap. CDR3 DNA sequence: TGTGCCAGCAGCCGGGGGAATGAGCAGTTCTTC. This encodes CASSRGNEQFF.

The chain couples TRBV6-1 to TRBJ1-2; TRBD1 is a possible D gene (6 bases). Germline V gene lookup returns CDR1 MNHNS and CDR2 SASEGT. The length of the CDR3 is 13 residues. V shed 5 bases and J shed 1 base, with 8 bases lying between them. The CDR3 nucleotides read TGTGCCAGCAGTACAGGGTTTAACTATGGCTACACCTTC. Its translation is CASSTGFNYGYTF.

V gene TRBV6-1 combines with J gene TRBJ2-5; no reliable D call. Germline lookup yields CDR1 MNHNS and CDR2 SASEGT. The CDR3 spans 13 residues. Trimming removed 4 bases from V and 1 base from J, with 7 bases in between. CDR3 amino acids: CASSGPPQETQYF. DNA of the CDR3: TGTGCCAGCAGTGGGCCCCCCCAAGAGACCCAGTACTTC.

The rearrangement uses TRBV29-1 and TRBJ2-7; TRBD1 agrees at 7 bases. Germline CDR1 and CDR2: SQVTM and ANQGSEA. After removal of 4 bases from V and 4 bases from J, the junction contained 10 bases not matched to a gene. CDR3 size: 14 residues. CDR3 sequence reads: CSVVVPGQQYEQYF. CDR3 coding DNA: TGCAGCGTTGTGGTGCCGGGACAGCAGTACGAGCAGTACTTC.

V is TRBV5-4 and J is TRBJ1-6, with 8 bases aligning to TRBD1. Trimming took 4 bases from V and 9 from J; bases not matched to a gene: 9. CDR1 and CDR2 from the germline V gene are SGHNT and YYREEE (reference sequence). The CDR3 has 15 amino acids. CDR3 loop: CASSDAGGASSPLHF. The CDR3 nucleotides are TGTGCCAGCAGCGATGCAGGGGGCGCATCTTCACCCCTCCACTTT. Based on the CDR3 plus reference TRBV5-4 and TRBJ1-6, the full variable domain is ETGVTQSPTHLIKTRGQQVTLRCSSQSGHNTVSWYQQALGQGPQFIFQYYREEENGRGNFPPRFSGLQFPNYSSELNVNALELDDSALYLCASSDAGGASSPLHFGNGTRLTVT.

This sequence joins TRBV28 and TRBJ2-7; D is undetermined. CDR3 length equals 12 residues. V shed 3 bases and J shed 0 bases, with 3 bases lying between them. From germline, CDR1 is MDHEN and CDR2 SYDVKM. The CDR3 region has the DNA TGTGCCAGCAGTTTCGGCTCCTACGAGCAGTACTTC. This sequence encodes CASSFGSYEQYF. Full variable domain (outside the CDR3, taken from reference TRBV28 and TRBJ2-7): DVKVTQSSRYLVKRTGEKVFLECVQDMDHENMFWYRQDPGLGLRLIYFSYDVKMKEKGDIPEGYSVSREKKERFSLILESASTNQTSMYLCASSFGSYEQYFGPGTRLTVT.

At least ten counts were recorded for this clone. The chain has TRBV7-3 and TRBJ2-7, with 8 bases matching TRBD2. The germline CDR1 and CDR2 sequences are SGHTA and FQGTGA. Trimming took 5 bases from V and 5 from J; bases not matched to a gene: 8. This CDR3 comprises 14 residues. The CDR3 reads CASSVRGGTHEQYF. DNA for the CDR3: TGTGCCAGCAGCGTTCGCGGGGGGACCCACGAGCAGTACTTC. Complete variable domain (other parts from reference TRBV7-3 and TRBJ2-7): GAGVSQTPSNKVTEKGKYVELRCDPISGHTALYWYRQSLGQGPEFLIYFQGTGAADDSGLPNDRFFAVRPEGSVSTLKIQRTERGDSAVYLCASSVRGGTHEQYFGPGTRLTVT.

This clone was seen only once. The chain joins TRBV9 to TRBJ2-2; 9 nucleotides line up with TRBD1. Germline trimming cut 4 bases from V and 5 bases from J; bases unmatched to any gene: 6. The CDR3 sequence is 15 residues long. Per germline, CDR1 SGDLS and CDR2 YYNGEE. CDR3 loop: CASSNRDRATGELFF. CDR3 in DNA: TGTGCCAGCAGCAACCGGGACAGGGCTACCGGGGAGCTGTTTTTT. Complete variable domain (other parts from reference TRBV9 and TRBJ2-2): DSGVTQTPKHLITATGQRVTLRCSPRSGDLSVYWYQQSLDQGLQFLIQYYNGEERAKGNILERFSAQQFPDLHSELNLSSLELGDSALYFCASSNRDRATGELFFGEGSRLTVL.

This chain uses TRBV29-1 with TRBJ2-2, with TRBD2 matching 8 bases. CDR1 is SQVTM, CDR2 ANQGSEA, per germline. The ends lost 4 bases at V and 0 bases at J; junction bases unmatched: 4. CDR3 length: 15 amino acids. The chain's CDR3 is CSVGVGLANTGELFF. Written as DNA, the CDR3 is TGCAGCGTTGGTGTGGGACTAGCGAACACCGGGGAGCTGTTTTTT.

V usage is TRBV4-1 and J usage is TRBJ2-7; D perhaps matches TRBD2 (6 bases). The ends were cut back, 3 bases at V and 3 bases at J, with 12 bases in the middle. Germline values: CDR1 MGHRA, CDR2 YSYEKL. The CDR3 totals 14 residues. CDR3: CASSHGSGSYEQYF. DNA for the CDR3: TGCGCCAGCAGCCACGGGTCCGGGAGCTACGAGCAGTACTTC.

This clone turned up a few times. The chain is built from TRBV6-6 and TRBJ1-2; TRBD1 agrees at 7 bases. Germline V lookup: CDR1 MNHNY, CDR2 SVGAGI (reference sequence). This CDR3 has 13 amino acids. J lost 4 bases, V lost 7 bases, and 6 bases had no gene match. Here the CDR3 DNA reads TGTGCCAGCACCAGGGGGAAAGGCTATGGCTACACCTTC. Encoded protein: CASTRGKGYGYTF.

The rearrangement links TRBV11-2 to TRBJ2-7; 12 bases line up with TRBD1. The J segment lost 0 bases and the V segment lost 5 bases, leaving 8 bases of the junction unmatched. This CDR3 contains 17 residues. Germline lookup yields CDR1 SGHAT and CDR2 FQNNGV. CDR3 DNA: TGTGCCAGCAGCGCCGGGACAGGGGGCCAGAGCTCCTACGAGCAGTACTTC. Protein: CASSAGTGGQSSYEQYF.

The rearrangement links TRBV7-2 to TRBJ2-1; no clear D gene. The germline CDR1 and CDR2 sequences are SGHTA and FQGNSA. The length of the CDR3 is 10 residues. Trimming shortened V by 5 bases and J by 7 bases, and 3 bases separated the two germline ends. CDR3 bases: TGTGCCAGCAGCCCGAATGAGCAGTTCTTC. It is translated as CASSPNEQFF.

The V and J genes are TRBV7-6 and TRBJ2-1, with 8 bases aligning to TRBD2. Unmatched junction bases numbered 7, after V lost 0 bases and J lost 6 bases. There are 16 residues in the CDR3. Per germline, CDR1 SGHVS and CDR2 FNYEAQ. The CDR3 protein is CASSLASSGTSNEQFF. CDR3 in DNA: TGTGCCAGCAGCTTAGCGTCATCCGGGACTAGCAATGAGCAGTTCTTC.

The CDR3 nucleotides read TGCGCCAGCAGCATGACACAGGGCACAGATACGCAGTATTTT. Its protein product is CASSMTQGTDTQYF. This rearrangement joins TRBV5-1 to TRBJ2-3; TRBD1 might be the D (5 bases). Trimming removed 4 bases at V and 1 base at J, with 10 bases between. Looked up from germline, CDR1 is SGHRS and CDR2 is YFSETQ. This CDR3 is built from 14 residues.